This T cell receptor (beta chain) was found in a study of blood T cell repertoires in COVID-19. Study details: Cohort 3 recovered donors had two negative PCRs, clearance, or symptom resolution.

This CDR3 has 14 residues. Trimming pared 5 bases from V and 0 bases from J, leaving 7 bases between. CDR1 and CDR2 (germline): LNHDA, SQIVND (reference sequence). The cohort comprised adults aged roughly 18 to 95 years residing in about two dozen US areas. In the study's own analysis: Quantification of nucleated cells was approximated via reference gene primer amplification. Method: immunoSEQ multiplex PCR; TCRdb's copy keeps in-frame clones and lacks some. That table gives V, J and clone size, and the DNA gave D and trimming. The sample contains under 300,000 clones, 70% to 90% of which appear only once. This clone has a single count.

What was sequenced was PBMCs or T cells enriched from blood (not recorded which). The rearrangement uses TRBV19 and TRBJ2-2, with D possibly being TRBD1 (5 bases). The origin of this receptor is an older woman in a cohort exposed to, infected with or recovered from COVID-19 (not recorded which). CDR3 protein: CASSWGANTGELFF. The CDR3, as DNA: TGTGCCAGTAGTTGGGGCGCGAACACCGGGGAGCTGTTTTTT.